What follows are 12 T cell receptor beta chains derived from one specimen sequenced in a study of T-cell reconstitution after alpha-beta-depleted transplantation in children. Preparation of the TCRbeta library involved a method that used unique molecular identifiers. TCRdb re-called the PCR reads through MiXCR, storing one row per CDR3 protein. The table has fewer than 400,000 distinct CDR3 sequences, more than 20% seen once; the top ten hold roughly 11%. The sample here was PBMCs, mostly from graft donor cells, taken 180 days after TCRalphabeta/CD19-depleted stem cell transplant. Receptor source: a male patient under 18 who had a stem cell transplant for acute lymphoblastic leukemia, so the T cells may come from the graft donor.

In this sample, this clonotype turned up a few times. The V and J genes are TRBV25-1 and TRBJ1-2; 8 nucleotides agree with TRBD1. V gave up 3 bases and J gave up 1 base; unmatched junction bases: 7. From germline, CDR1 is MGHDK and CDR2 SYGVNS. This CDR3 region has 16 residues. Here the CDR3 reads CASSDPWTGSNYGYTF. The CDR3 DNA sequence: TGTGCCAGCAGTGATCCTTGGACAGGGAGTAACTATGGCTACACCTTC.

The sample holds a few counts of this clonotype. The chain employs TRBV18 and TRBJ2-4; D is unclear. Germline V lookup: CDR1 KGHSH, CDR2 LQKENI. This CDR3 has 14 residues. The germline V and J ends were trimmed by 2 bases and 7 bases, with 12 bases remaining between them. The CDR3 sequence is CASSPILAGNIQYF. The CDR3 bases are TGTGCCAGCTCACCAATCCTGGCCGGGAACATTCAGTACTTC.

The V gene is TRBV20-1, the J gene TRBJ1-1, with 9 bases fitting TRBD1. Germline V gene sequence: CDR1 DFQATT, CDR2 SNEGSKA (reference sequence). Germline trimming cut 1 base from V and 4 bases from J; bases unmatched to any gene: 1. This CDR3 has 13 residues. The CDR3 loop is CSARGDRVTEAFF. The CDR3 region has the DNA TGCAGTGCTAGAGGGGACAGGGTCACTGAAGCTTTCTTT.

In nucleotides, the CDR3 is TGTGCCAGCAAAAATCGCTTCCGGGACAGGGTAGACAATGAGCAGTTCTTC. This sequence encodes CASKNRFRDRVDNEQFF. The chain recombines TRBV6-4 with TRBJ2-1; TRBD1 matches at 9 bases. CDR3 length: 17 residues. Germline CDR1 is MRHNA and CDR2 is SNTAGT. The V gene end was trimmed by 7 bases and the J gene end by 5 bases; junction bases not matched to a gene: 15.

This sequence joins TRBV4-1 and TRBJ2-4; tentatively, D is TRBD2 (5 bases). The V end lost 2 bases, the J end lost 8 bases, and 13 bases lay between the germline ends. The CDR3 spans 14 residues. The V gene's germline CDR1 is MGHRA and CDR2 YSYEKL. The CDR3, as DNA: TGCGCCAGCAGCCAATGGACTTCCTTAGACATTCAGTACTTC. This codes for CASSQWTSLDIQYF.

This clonotype has at least ten counts. This rearrangement joins TRBV15 to TRBJ1-2; TRBD1 matches 8 bases. This CDR3 comprises 14 residues. Germline V CDR1 and CDR2: LNHNV, YYDKDF (reference sequence). V trimming: 2 bases; J trimming: 3 bases; junction bases outside the gene matches: 2. The CDR3 protein is CATSRSTGDYGYTF. The CDR3 DNA is TGTGCCACCAGCAGATCGACAGGGGACTATGGCTACACCTTC.

This clonotype was found a few times. CDR3: CSASGWGSGTEAFF. The CDR3 DNA reads TGCAGTGCTAGTGGATGGGGTTCCGGCACTGAAGCTTTCTTT. The chain joins TRBV20-1 to TRBJ1-1; D is unresolved. V shed 3 bases and J shed 4 bases, with 15 bases lying between them. Germline loops: CDR1 DFQATT, CDR2 SNEGSKA (reference sequence). CDR3 length equals 14 residues.

The V call is TRBV7-2, the J call TRBJ2-7; 11 positions match TRBD2. This CDR3 is 15 amino acids long. The V and J ends lost 5 bases and 2 bases, in that order; junction bases with no gene match: 5. Germline CDR1 is SGHTA and CDR2 is FQGNSA. CDR3 coding DNA: TGTGCCAGCAGCCCTTTAGCGGGAGGGACCTACGAGCAGTACTTC. Protein sequence: CASSPLAGGTYEQYF.

The gene calls are TRBV7-9 and TRBJ2-7; D gene unclear. In germline, CDR1 is SEHNR, CDR2 FQNEAQ (reference sequence). The CDR3 is 12 residues long. Trimming removed 0 bases from V and 10 bases from J, with 10 bases in between. CDR3 protein: CASSLAKMGQYF. CDR3 nucleotides: TGTGCCAGCAGCTTAGCGAAAATGGGACAGTACTTC.

The table lists this clonotype with a few counts. The chain couples TRBV29-1 to TRBJ2-5, with D possibly being TRBD2 (6 bases). Germline CDR1 is SQVTM and CDR2 is ANQGSEA. Trimming left V 8 bases short and J 0 bases short, with 25 bases between. The CDR3 is made up of 17 amino acids. The CDR3 coding sequence is TGCAGCCCTGAAGGGACTTGCCGGGACTGTCACCAAGAGACCCAGTACTTC. Its protein is CSPEGTCRDCHQETQYF.

This clonotype occurred a few times. V gene TRBV4-1 combines with J gene TRBJ2-7; TRBD1 or TRBD2 may be the D gene (5 bases each). Per the germline V gene, CDR1 is MGHRA and CDR2 is YSYEKL. The CDR3 loop spans 16 amino acids. V lost 0 bases to trimming and J lost 3 bases, with 15 bases between them. The CDR3 region is CASSQDPEGTNYEQYF. CDR3 bases: TGCGCCAGCAGCCAAGATCCGGAAGGGACCAACTACGAGCAGTACTTC.

The rearrangement joins TRBV9 to TRBJ2-2; TRBD1 is a possible D gene (5 bases). V was pared by 1 base and J by 5 bases, with 12 bases between. The CDR3 has 15 amino acids. From germline, CDR1 is SGDLS and CDR2 YYNGEE. Here the CDR3 reads CASSVTGSRTGELFF. The CDR3 DNA reads as TGTGCCAGCAGCGTAACAGGTTCTCGTACCGGGGAGCTGTTTTTT.